This TCR beta chain emerged from a study of T cell responses to AZD1222 COVID-19 vaccine. Study-wide results and limits: Clonal diversity was possibly underestimated; the donors were predominantly white British and more often female. With two AZD1222 doses given, Spike-specific TCR breadth and depth both rose.

Repertoires were generated with immunoSEQ multiplex PCR, while TCRdb's copy carries only in-frame clones and drops some. The profile shows more than 75,000 clones, nearly 90% of them singletons. The CDR3 loop spans 15 amino acids. The V and J ends lost 2 bases and 1 base respectively, with 9 bases between them. Germline values: CDR1 LGHNA, CDR2 YSLEER. To note about this clone: The antigen is not known.

The TCR originated in an adult in good health. The V and J genes are TRBV4-3 and TRBJ2-1; perhaps TRBD2 as D (6 bases). This specimen consisted of peripheral blood, obtained on day 0 of AZD1222 vaccination. The chain's CDR3 is CASSQSGGSYNEQFF. DNA of the CDR3: TGCGCCAGCAGCCAAAGTGGGGGGTCCTACAATGAGCAGTTCTTC.